This T cell receptor (beta chain) stems from a study of identical twins (TCRdb year 2016). Regarding the study in general: The study deep-sequenced TCR alpha and beta repertoires from monozygotic twins, unrelated adults of various ages and cord blood to test whether fetal clonotypes persist. To rule out contamination, the twin experiments were replicated at different times with different library preparation protocols.

As concerns this clonotype: No antigen is known for it. There are no base qualities to consult, and no much larger clone falls within one base.

The CDR3 numbers 16 residues from cysteine through phenylalanine. The kept DNA is CDR3 alone, 48 bases in frame from the first base. Relative to germline, V is missing 4 bases and J is missing 6 bases, with 14 bases of the junction outside any gene match. The germline V gene gives CDR1 as SGHRS and CDR2 as YFSETQ. Every donor was a healthy Caucasian. The twin cohort comprised three pairs of female monozygotic twins, all aged roughly 18 to 30 years. Positive isolation kits from Invitrogen were used to isolate CD4+ and CD8+ T cell populations. Library method: 5' RACE. These reads were obtained on an Illumina HiSeq 2000. Template switching added a universal primer binding site, and the final cDNA carried a unique molecular identifier that allowed TCR cDNA molecules to be counted accurately. First-strand cDNA for TCR alpha and beta chains was synthesized from specific primers in the conserved constant-segment region. To control for contamination, every cDNA library carried two barcodes: a SMART-Mk sample barcode plus Illumina barcodes. TruSeq adapter sequences, together with Illumina sample barcodes, were added in two successive PCR steps. The Illumina HiSeq platform was used with custom primers to sequence TCR alpha and beta cDNA libraries. As for the authors' bioinformatics: MiGEC was used to process raw reads and extract unique molecular identifiers, and MiXCR was used to find CDR3 positions. For each individual, recombination models were inferred using an EM algorithm with the repgenHMM and IGoR tools. The analysis of shared clonotypes was done with the tcR package in R, with sharing normalized by the product of cloneset sizes. To study raw recombination free of thymic and clonal selection effects, out-of-frame nonproductive sequences were analyzed. TCRdb applied fastp at Q25 and MiXCR to the public reads, then kept only in-frame beta chains. Entries are consolidated by CDR3 protein sequence, retaining the most common genes and DNA. Clone size and V and J calls follow TCRdb, not the original study. This sample comprises hundreds of thousands of distinct CDR3 sequences, less than 25% of them detected only once. The ten largest clones represent roughly 2.8% of the sample.

General study outcomes and caveats: In monozygotic twins, out-of-frame TCR alpha sharing was systematically underestimated by recombination models, although the models agreed with sharing between unrelated individuals. Abundant cord blood beta clonotypes had fewer insertions, young adult naive repertoires showed a similar but weaker trend, and memory repertoires showed no such trend. Out-of-frame TCR alpha sequences shared between twins showed an excess of low generation-probability sequences compared with coincidental sharing between unrelated individuals. Because the same donors could not be followed over many years, the conclusions relied on cross-sectional statistical analysis. Zero-insertion analyses could be partly confounded by invariant T cells such as MAIT and iNKT, although diverse VJ usage argued against such confounding for most clonotypes. Excess twin sharing in beta out-of-frame sequences was weaker because fewer shared sequences lowered the signal-to-noise ratio.

A further study also used this sample, focusing on T cells expressing NK-cell markers. Per the second study: In sorted CD3+CD56+NKG2C+, CD3+CD56+NKG2C- and CD3+CD56-NKG2C+ T-cell subsets from several donors, TCR beta-chain repertoires were profiled. Among the eight sequenced donors, only one was HCMV-seronegative, while the other seven were HCMV-seropositive. To restrict sorting to alphabetaTCR-expressing T cells, an anti-gammadeltaTCR antibody was added in several experiments. For several donors, the dominant CD3+CD56+NKG2C+ clonotypes were among the top 10 CD8+ clonotypes and accounted for roughly 1.0-8% of CD8+ T cells. Those dominant clonotypes were again the most abundant among CD3+CD56-NKG2C+ cells in four donors, at roughly 28.3-65%. Whether the expanded NKG2C-expressing T cell clones were specific for HCMV antigens remained unclear. All eight donors whose samples were sequenced were randomly selected healthy volunteers, three of them men and five women. To determine HCMV serostatus, a commercial ELISA kit was used to detect HCMV-specific IgG in serum. MIGEC was used to demultiplex reads and group reads by UMI, and MiTCR was used to assemble and quantify clonotypes. To exclude erroneous sequences, only TCR cDNA sequences supported by at least two reads were retained. The tcR package was used for downstream repertoire analysis, and clonotypes were matched between fractions using CDR3 nucleotide sequence together with V segment. VDJmatch was used to annotate antigen specificity against VDJdb, with one amino acid substitution allowed in CDR3.

The specimen sequenced was CD4+ T cells sorted from blood. Recombination connected TRBV5-1 to TRBJ2-3; TRBD2 matches 7 bases in the middle. This clonotype was obtained from a woman between 18 and 30 years old in good health. The nucleotide sequence is TGCGCCAGCAGCACAAGGGTCGGACTAGAATCCGATACGCAGTATTTT. Translated, this gives CASSTRVGLESDTQYF.